Shown below are 25 T cell receptor beta chains from a single sample sequenced in a study of cytotoxic CD8 clonotypes in ibrutinib-treated CLL. Generated by immunoSEQ multiplex PCR, the TCRdb table keeps only in-frame clones and is missing some. The sample records 20,000 or so clones, 74% being singletons. Sequencing used PBMCs, obtained before ibrutinib treatment. These receptors came from a human donor with chronic lymphocytic leukemia.

The gene calls are TRBV27 and TRBJ2-2, with D tentatively TRBD2 (6 bases). The ends were cut back, 2 bases at V and 4 bases at J, with 8 bases in the middle. This CDR3 is 14 amino acids long. From germline, CDR1 is MNHEY and CDR2 SMNVEV (reference sequence). This chain's CDR3 is CASSLIGGTGELFF. The CDR3 nucleotides read TGTGCCAGCAGTTTAATCGGGGGCACCGGGGAGCTGTTTTTT.

This clone has just a few counts. This chain joins TRBV5-1 and TRBJ2-2; a weak D match, TRBD1 (6 bases). In germline, CDR1 is SGHRS, CDR2 YFSETQ. This CDR3 has 14 residues. Trimming pared 0 bases from V and 6 bases from J, leaving 9 bases between. The CDR3 is CASSLAEGAGELFF. CDR3 DNA sequence: TGCGCCAGCAGCTTGGCCGAGGGGGCCGGGGAGCTGTTTTTT.

This clone has just a few counts. The chain employs TRBV27 and TRBJ2-4, with D tentatively TRBD1 or TRBD2 (5 bases each). Per germline, CDR1 MNHEY and CDR2 SMNVEV (reference sequence). The CDR3 runs 13 residues. Deletions cut 5 bases from V and 7 bases from J, with 12 bases between. The CDR3 DNA is TGTGCCAGCAGTCCCGGGGCTTTCAACATTCAGTACTTC. Its protein product is CASSPGAFNIQYF.

The rearrangement joins TRBV28 to TRBJ2-7; a possible D gene is TRBD1 (5 bases). Germline CDR1 MDHEN, CDR2 SYDVKM. The length of the CDR3 is 16 residues. With 7 bases removed from V and 6 bases from J, the gap between germline ends came to 25 bases. The CDR3 DNA is TGTGCCAGCACCGGAAATAAGGCGCAGGGCCATGGCGAGCAGTACTTC. Its translation: CASTGNKAQGHGEQYF.

The chain combines TRBV30 with TRBJ2-7, with D perhaps matching TRBD2 (6 bases). Between the trimmed V and J ends, which lost 4 bases and 7 bases, there was a span of 11 bases. The CDR3 loop spans 11 amino acids. Germline V gives CDR1 GTSNPN, CDR2 SVGIG (reference sequence). CDR3 loop: CAWTPGVEQYF. In nucleotides, the CDR3 is TGTGCCTGGACTCCGGGAGTTGAGCAGTACTTC. The variable domain in full, completed from reference TRBV30 and TRBJ2-7, reads SQTIHQWPATLVQPVGSPLSLECTVEGTSNPNLYWYRQAAGRGLQLLFYSVGIGQISSEVPQNLSASRPQDRQFILSSKKLLLSDSGFYLCAWTPGVEQYFGPGTRLTVT.

CDR3 bases: TGTGCCAGCAGTTTCAGCGGGAACTCCTACGAGCAGTACTTC. Encoded protein: CASSFSGNSYEQYF. The J gene is TRBJ2-7, the V gene TRBV6-6; TRBD2 matches at 7 bases. The CDR3 totals 14 residues. V was pared by 4 bases and J by 0 bases, with 3 bases of the junction left unmatched. CDR1 and CDR2 (germline): MNHNY, SVGAGI (reference sequence).

The sample holds a few counts of this clone. The chain links TRBV19 to TRBJ1-5, with D hard to call. Per germline, CDR1 LNHDA and CDR2 SQIVND (reference sequence). The CDR3 runs to 13 residues. The V end lost 3 bases, the J end lost 6 bases, and 9 bases lay between the germline ends. In DNA form, the CDR3 reads TGTGCCAGTAGTATTAACGGATTTCAGCCCCAGCATTTT. This encodes CASSINGFQPQHF.

This rearrangement joins TRBV27 to TRBJ2-3; possible D gene TRBD2, 5 bases. Trimming pared 3 bases from V and 1 base from J, leaving 11 bases between. Germline V gives CDR1 MNHEY, CDR2 SMNVEV (reference sequence). The CDR3 consists of 15 residues. The CDR3 reads CASSFAGAGTDTQYF. The CDR3 DNA reads TGTGCCAGCAGTTTCGCGGGCGCCGGCACAGATACGCAGTATTTT.

This clone was seen only a few times. The gene calls are TRBV7-3 and TRBJ2-5; 8 bases match TRBD2. The CDR3 length is 15 residues. Germline CDR1 reads SGHTA; CDR2 reads FQGTGA. V was clipped by 3 bases and J by 2 bases; unmatched bases: 5. Here the CDR3 DNA reads TGTGCCAGCAGCTTTGTCGGGACTAGGCAAGAGACCCAGTACTTC. This sequence encodes CASSFVGTRQETQYF.

The rearrangement links TRBV20-1 to TRBJ2-7; possible D gene TRBD2, 6 bases. CDR1 and CDR2 (germline): DFQATT, SNEGSKA (reference sequence). Trimming cost V 2 bases and J 5 bases, with 7 bases left between them. This CDR3 has 11 amino acids. The CDR3 region is CSARTGDEQYF. DNA of the CDR3: TGCAGTGCTAGAACGGGGGACGAGCAGTACTTC.

The chain couples TRBV29-1 to TRBJ2-1; TRBD2 matches at 7 bases. Germline CDR1 and CDR2: SQVTM and ANQGSEA. Trimming removed 4 bases from V and 6 bases from J; junction bases left unmatched: 6. The CDR3 runs 13 residues. The CDR3 region is CSVGGGLVNEQFF. Here the CDR3 DNA reads TGCAGCGTTGGGGGAGGGCTAGTCAATGAGCAGTTCTTC.

J is TRBJ2-2 and V is TRBV5-6, with TRBD2 matching 7 bases. CDR1 SGHDT and CDR2 YYEEEE come from the germline V gene. V was pared by 3 bases and J by 1 base, with 6 bases of the junction left unmatched. The CDR3 totals 16 residues. The CDR3 sequence is CASSSGASGNTGELFF. In nucleotides, the CDR3 is TGTGCCAGCAGCTCTGGGGCTAGCGGGAACACCGGGGAGCTGTTTTTT.

This rearrangement joins TRBV2 to TRBJ2-3; D perhaps matches TRBD2 (6 bases). CDR3 length: 16 residues. Trimming removed 1 base at V and 2 bases at J, with 13 bases between. From germline, CDR1 is SNHLY and CDR2 FYNNEI. The CDR3 coding sequence is TGTGCCAGCAGTGAAGACATGCTAGCGATCACAGATACGCAGTATTTT. Translated, it gives CASSEDMLAITDTQYF.

The gene calls are TRBV4-1 and TRBJ2-1; D ambiguous. This CDR3 contains 13 residues. Trimming stripped 2 bases from V and 5 bases from J, with 7 bases between. Per the germline V gene, CDR1 is MGHRA and CDR2 is YSYEKL. In DNA form, the CDR3 reads TGCGCCAGCAGCCAACTAATGGACAATGAGCAGTTCTTC. Protein product: CASSQLMDNEQFF.

The chain links TRBV19 to TRBJ1-2, with D possibly being TRBD1 (6 bases). V was pared by 2 bases and J by 8 bases, with 15 bases between. The CDR3 extends over 14 amino acids. Germline CDR1 and CDR2: LNHDA and SQIVND (reference sequence). CDR3 DNA sequence: TGTGCCAGTAGTATATTGGGGGCTCTCGCGGGCTACACCTTC. The encoded protein is CASSILGALAGYTF.

The table lists this clone with a count of one. The V and J genes are TRBV4-2 and TRBJ1-3, with 7 bases aligning to TRBD1. J lost 0 bases, V lost 1 base, and 3 bases had no gene match. Germline V CDR1 and CDR2: LGHNA, YNFKEQ. This CDR3 is 16 amino acids long. The CDR3 DNA sequence: TGTGCCAGCAGCCAAGCCGACAGGGCCTCTGGAAACACCATATATTTT. Translation gives CASSQADRASGNTIYF.

The rearrangement links TRBV29-1 to TRBJ2-1, with a tentative D call TRBD2 (7 bases). The CDR3 runs to 17 residues. V lost 7 bases and J 4 bases, leaving 26 bases between the germline ends. Germline V gene sequence: CDR1 SQVTM, CDR2 ANQGSEA. The CDR3 loop reads CSARGRGNPIRYNEQFF. The CDR3 region has the DNA TGCAGCGCCCGGGGGAGGGGGAATCCCATACGATACAATGAGCAGTTCTTC.

This clone was counted a single time. This chain joins TRBV4-3 and TRBJ2-5, with D perhaps TRBD1 or TRBD2 (5 bases each). CDR1 and CDR2 (germline): LGHNA, YSLEER. The V gene lost 2 bases and the J gene lost 3 bases, with 19 bases spanning the gap. The CDR3 runs 17 residues. The CDR3 sequence is CASSQRLRGDSKETQYF. DNA for the CDR3: TGCGCCAGCAGCCAACGGCTCAGAGGGGATTCGAAAGAGACCCAGTACTTC.

The genes are TRBV11-2 and TRBJ1-3; weak D call: TRBD1 (6 bases). Trimming left V 4 bases short and J 3 bases short, with 19 bases between. This CDR3 is 17 amino acids long. Per germline, CDR1 SGHAT and CDR2 FQNNGV. The CDR3 here is CASSYAPGGPIGNTIYF. CDR3 in DNA: TGTGCCAGCAGCTACGCCCCGGGGGGGCCGATTGGAAACACCATATATTTT.

This rearrangement joins TRBV11-1 to TRBJ2-1; 12 bases align to TRBD2. The CDR3 sequence is 16 residues long. CDR1 SGHAT and CDR2 FQDESV come from the germline V gene (reference sequence). Trimming took 5 bases from V and 6 from J; bases not matched to a gene: 8. CDR3 in DNA: TGTGCCAGCAGCACCCTAGCGGGAGGGCCCTCCAATGAGCAGTTCTTC. It translates to CASSTLAGGPSNEQFF.

The chain couples TRBV19 to TRBJ2-4; TRBD2 might be the D (5 bases). Germline lookup yields CDR1 LNHDA and CDR2 SQIVND (reference sequence). V lost 7 bases, J lost 0 bases, and 13 bases lay in between. The CDR3 extends over 15 amino acids. The DNA of the CDR3 is TGTGCCAGTACATTAGCGTACGGAGCCAAAAACATTCAGTACTTC. Translation gives CASTLAYGAKNIQYF.

This clone occurred a few times. V usage is TRBV19 and J usage is TRBJ1-2; no clear D gene. CDR3 length: 12 residues. Germline CDR1 reads LNHDA; CDR2 reads SQIVND (reference sequence). Trimming removed 3 bases at V and 4 bases at J, with 6 bases between. This CDR3 reads CASSMYGYGYTF. CDR3 in DNA: TGTGCCAGTAGTATGTATGGCTATGGCTACACCTTC.

This chain connects TRBV19 to TRBJ2-6; 8 bases are shared with TRBD1. The CDR3 has 15 residues. Germline trimming cut 5 bases from V and 4 bases from J; bases unmatched to any gene: 4. CDR1 and CDR2 from the germline V gene are LNHDA and SQIVND (reference sequence). The CDR3 bases are TGTGCCAGTAGTTCGACAGGGGTGGGGGCCAACGTCCTGACTTTC. This translates into CASSSTGVGANVLTF.

This sequence joins TRBV19 and TRBJ2-1; D may match TRBD1 or TRBD2 (6 bases each). This CDR3 region has 16 residues. Between the trimmed V and J ends, which lost 4 bases and 0 bases, there was a span of 13 bases. CDR1 is LNHDA, CDR2 SQIVND, per germline (reference sequence). The CDR3 coding sequence is TGTGCCAGTAGTACCTTAGCGGACAGCTCCTACAATGAGCAGTTCTTC. Its protein product is CASSTLADSSYNEQFF.

The chain recombines TRBV7-9 with TRBJ2-2, with TRBD2 identical over 11 bases. CDR3 length: 18 residues. Germline lookup yields CDR1 SEHNR and CDR2 FQNEAQ (reference sequence). With V trimmed by 7 bases and J by 4 bases, 14 bases remained unmatched. The DNA for the CDR3 is TGTGCCAGCAAGGGGAAACTAGCGGGAGAAGTGGGCACCGGGGAGCTGTTTTTT. Translating it yields CASKGKLAGEVGTGELFF.